This TCR beta chain comes out of a study of CD8+CD57+ T cells in acquired aplastic anemia. Patients selected for sequencing had displayed CD8+CD57+ cell expansion by flow cytometry. The patients, all of them, had severe acquired aplastic anemia. A note on this clonotype: This is likely a read error, given that the CDR3 carries no conserved phenylalanine or tryptophan at its end. No DNA is shown, since the ends of the CDR3 on it are uncertain; the CDR3 is the one TCRdb lists.

According to the study, genomic DNA was the template for TCR beta VDJ and CDR3 profiling. TCRdb passed the reads through MiXCR, listing each CDR3 protein once. The profile covers 55,000 to 60,000 distinct CDR3 sequences, with around 57% appearing a single time and around 17% taken by the ten largest. The clonotype was recovered from a human donor with aplastic anemia. Sequenced: sorted CD4+, CD8+, or CD8+CD57+ T cells (not recorded which) from PBMCs.

The CDR3 loop is CATSRDGGSGNTL. The gene calls are TRBV15 and TRBJ1-2; no DNA check was done on the table's D call, TRBD1. The V gene's germline CDR1 is LNHNV and CDR2 YYDKDF (reference sequence). Counting both end residues, the CDR3 totals 13 amino acids.